This T cell receptor (beta chain) was sequenced in a study of blood T cell repertoires in COVID-19. Across the study: Researchers got acute and convalescent COVID-19 samples from the United States, Italy and Spain. Sample material is recorded as cDNA or gDNA derived from T cells, B-cell-depleted T cells, or PBMCs.

As processed by the authors: Using reference gene primer amplification, nucleated cell counts were estimated. Produced via immunoSEQ multiplex PCR; TCRdb's table is partial and in-frame only. V and J calls and clone size are those listed in that table; D and trimming were worked out from the DNA. The sample carries 250,000 to 350,000 clones, about nine tenths recorded once. The receptor comes from a woman between 35 and 50 years old who had recovered from COVID-19. The sequencing input was peripheral blood.

The CDR3 DNA follows: TGCGCCAGCAGCCAAGAGCCCGGAGAAGTTTATAATTCACCCCTCCACTTT. Amino acids: CASSQEPGEVYNSPLHF. The genes are TRBV4-1 and TRBJ1-6; D unclear. Trimming left V 0 bases short and J 4 bases short, with 13 bases between. CDR3 length: 17 residues. Germline V CDR1 and CDR2: MGHRA, YSYEKL.